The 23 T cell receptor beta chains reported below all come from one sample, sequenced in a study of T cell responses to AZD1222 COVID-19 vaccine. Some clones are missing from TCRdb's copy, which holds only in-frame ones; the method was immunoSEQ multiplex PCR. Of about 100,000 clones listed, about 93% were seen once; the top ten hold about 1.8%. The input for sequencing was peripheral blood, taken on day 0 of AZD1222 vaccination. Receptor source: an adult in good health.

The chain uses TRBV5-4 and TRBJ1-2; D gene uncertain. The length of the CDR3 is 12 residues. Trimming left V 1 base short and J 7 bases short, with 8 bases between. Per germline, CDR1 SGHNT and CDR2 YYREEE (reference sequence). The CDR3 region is CASSLPMSGYTF. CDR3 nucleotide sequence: TGTGCCAGCAGCTTGCCGATGAGTGGCTACACCTTC.

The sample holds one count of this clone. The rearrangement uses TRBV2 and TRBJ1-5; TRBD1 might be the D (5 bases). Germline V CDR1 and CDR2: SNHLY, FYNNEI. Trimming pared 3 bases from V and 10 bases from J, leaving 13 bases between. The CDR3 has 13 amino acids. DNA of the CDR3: TGTGCCAGCAGTGACAGGGAGCGAGGCCCCCAGCATTTT. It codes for CASSDRERGPQHF.

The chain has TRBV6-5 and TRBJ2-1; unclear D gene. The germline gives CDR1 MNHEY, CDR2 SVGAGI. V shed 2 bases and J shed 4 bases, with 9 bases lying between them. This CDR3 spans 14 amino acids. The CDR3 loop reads CASSYNTPYNEQFF. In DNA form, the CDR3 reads TGTGCCAGCAGTTACAATACGCCTTACAATGAGCAGTTCTTC.

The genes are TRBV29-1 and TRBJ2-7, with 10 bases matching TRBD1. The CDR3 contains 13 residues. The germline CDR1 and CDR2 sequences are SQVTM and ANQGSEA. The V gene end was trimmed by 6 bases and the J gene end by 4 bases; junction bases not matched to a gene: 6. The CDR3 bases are TGCAGCGTGGAGGGGGGACAGGGGTACGAGCAGTACTTC. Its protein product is CSVEGGQGYEQYF.

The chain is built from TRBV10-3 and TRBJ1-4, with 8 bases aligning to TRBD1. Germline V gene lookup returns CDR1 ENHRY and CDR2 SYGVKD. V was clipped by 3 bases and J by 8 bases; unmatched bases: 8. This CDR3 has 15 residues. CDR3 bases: TGTGCCATCAGTGATAATGGACAGGGCGAAGAAAAACTGTTTTTT. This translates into CAISDNGQGEEKLFF.

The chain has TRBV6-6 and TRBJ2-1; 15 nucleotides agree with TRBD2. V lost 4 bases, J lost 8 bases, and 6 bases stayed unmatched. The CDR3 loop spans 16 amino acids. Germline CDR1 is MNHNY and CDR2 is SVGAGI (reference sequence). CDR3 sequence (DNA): TGTGCCAGCAGTTTCCGGACTAGCGGGAGGGACCATGAGCAGTTCTTC. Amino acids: CASSFRTSGRDHEQFF.

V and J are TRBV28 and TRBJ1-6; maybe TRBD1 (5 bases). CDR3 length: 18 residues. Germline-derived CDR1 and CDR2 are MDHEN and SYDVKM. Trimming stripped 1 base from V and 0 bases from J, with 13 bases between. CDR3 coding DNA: TGTGCCAGCAGTTTATATGGGGCGCCGAGCTCCTATAATTCACCCCTCCACTTT. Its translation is CASSLYGAPSSYNSPLHF.

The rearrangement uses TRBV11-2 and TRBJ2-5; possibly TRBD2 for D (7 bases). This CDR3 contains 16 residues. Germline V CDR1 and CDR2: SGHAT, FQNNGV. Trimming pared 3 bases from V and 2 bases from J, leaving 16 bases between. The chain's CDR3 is CASSFMGGQNQETQYF. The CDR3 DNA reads TGTGCCAGCAGCTTTATGGGGGGGCAAAATCAAGAGACCCAGTACTTC.

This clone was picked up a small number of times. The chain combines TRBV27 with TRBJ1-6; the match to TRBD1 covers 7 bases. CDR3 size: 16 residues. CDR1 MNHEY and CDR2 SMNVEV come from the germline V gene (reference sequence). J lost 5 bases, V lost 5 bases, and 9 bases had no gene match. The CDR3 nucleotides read TGTGCCAGCAGTCCTTGGACAGGCTCGAATAATTCACCCCTCCACTTT. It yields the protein CASSPWTGSNNSPLHF.

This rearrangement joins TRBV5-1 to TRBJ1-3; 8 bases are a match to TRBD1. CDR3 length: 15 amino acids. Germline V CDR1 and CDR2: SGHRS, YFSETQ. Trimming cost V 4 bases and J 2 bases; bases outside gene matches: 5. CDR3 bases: TGCGCCAGCAGCCCAGGGACAGGCCCTGGAAACACCATATATTTT. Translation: CASSPGTGPGNTIYF.

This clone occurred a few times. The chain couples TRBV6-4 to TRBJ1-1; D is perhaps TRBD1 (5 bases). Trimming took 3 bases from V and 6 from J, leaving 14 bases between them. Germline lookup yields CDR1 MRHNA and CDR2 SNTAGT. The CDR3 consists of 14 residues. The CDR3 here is CASSDDTQGAEAFF. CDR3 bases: TGTGCCAGCAGTGATGATACTCAGGGCGCTGAAGCTTTCTTT.

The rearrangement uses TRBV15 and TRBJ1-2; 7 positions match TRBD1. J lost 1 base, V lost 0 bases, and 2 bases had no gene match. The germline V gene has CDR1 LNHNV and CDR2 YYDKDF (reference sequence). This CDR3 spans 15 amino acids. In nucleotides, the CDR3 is TGTGCCACCAGCAGAGAGACAGGGTTTAACTATGGCTACACCTTC. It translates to CATSRETGFNYGYTF.

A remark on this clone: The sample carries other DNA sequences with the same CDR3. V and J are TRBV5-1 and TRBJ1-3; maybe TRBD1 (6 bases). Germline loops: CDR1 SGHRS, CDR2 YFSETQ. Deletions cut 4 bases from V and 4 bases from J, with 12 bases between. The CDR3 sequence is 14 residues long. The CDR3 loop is CASSLGGTGNTIYF. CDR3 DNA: TGCGCCAGCAGCCTGGGGGGGACAGGAAACACCATATATTTT. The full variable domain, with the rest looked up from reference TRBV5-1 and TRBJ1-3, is KAGVTQTPRYLIKTRGQQVTLSCSPISGHRSVSWYQQTPGQGLQFLFEYFSETQRNKGNFPGRFSGRQFSNSRSEMNVSTLELGDSALYLCASSLGGTGNTIYFGEGSWLTVV.

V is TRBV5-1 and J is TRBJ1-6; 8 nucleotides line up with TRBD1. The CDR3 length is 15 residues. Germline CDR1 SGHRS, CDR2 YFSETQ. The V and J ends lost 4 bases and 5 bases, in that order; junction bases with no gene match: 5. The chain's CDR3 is CASSPGQGHNSPLHF. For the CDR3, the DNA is TGCGCCAGCAGCCCAGGACAGGGTCATAATTCACCCCTCCACTTT.

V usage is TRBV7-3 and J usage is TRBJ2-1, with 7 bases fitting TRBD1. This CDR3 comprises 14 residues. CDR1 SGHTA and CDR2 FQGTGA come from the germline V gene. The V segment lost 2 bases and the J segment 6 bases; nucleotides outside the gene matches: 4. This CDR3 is CASSLQGVTNEQFF. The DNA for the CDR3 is TGTGCCAGCAGCTTACAGGGGGTCACCAATGAGCAGTTCTTC.

The CDR3 loop is CASSARVTNSNQPQHF. CDR3 nucleotide sequence: TGTGCCAGTAGTGCGCGAGTGACTAATAGCAATCAGCCCCAGCATTTT. J is TRBJ1-5 and V is TRBV19; D ambiguous. V lost 5 bases and J lost 0, with 14 bases in between. Germline CDR1 is LNHDA and CDR2 is SQIVND (reference sequence). The CDR3 loop spans 16 amino acids.

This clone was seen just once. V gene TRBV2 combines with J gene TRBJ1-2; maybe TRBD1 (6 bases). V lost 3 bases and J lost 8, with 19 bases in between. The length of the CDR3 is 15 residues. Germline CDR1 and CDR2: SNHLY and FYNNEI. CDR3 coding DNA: TGTGCCAGCAGTGAGAGGGGGGGGCGCCTCCAAGGCTACACCTTC. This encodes CASSERGGRLQGYTF.

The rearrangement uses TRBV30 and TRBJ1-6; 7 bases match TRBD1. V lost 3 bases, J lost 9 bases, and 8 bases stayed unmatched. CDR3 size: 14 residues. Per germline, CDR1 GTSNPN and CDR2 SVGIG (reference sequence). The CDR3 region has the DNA TGTGCCTGGAGGGAACAGGGGTTCACTTCACCCCTCCACTTT. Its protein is CAWREQGFTSPLHF. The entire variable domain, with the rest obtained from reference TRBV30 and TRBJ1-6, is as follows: SQTIHQWPATLVQPVGSPLSLECTVEGTSNPNLYWYRQAAGRGLQLLFYSVGIGQISSEVPQNLSASRPQDRQFILSSKKLLLSDSGFYLCAWREQGFTSPLHFGNGTRLTVT.

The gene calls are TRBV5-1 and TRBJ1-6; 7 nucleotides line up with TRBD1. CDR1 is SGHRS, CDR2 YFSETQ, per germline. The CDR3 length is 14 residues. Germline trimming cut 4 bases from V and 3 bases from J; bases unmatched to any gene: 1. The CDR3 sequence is CASSRDSYNSPLHF. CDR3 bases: TGCGCCAGCAGCCGGGACAGCTATAATTCACCCCTCCACTTT.

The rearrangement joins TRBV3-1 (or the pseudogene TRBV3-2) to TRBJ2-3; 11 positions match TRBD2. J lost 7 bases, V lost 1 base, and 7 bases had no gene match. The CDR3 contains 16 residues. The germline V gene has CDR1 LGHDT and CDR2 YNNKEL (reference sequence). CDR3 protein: CASSQGLAGTPYTQYF. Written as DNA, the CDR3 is TGTGCCAGCAGCCAAGGACTAGCGGGGACCCCCTATACGCAGTATTTT.

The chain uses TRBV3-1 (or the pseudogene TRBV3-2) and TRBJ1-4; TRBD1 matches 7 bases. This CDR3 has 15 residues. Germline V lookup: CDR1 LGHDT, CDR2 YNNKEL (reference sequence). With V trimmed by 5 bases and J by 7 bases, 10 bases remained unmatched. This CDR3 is CASSSGPQGGEKLFF. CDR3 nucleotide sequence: TGTGCCAGCAGCTCCGGGCCTCAGGGGGGTGAAAAACTGTTTTTT.

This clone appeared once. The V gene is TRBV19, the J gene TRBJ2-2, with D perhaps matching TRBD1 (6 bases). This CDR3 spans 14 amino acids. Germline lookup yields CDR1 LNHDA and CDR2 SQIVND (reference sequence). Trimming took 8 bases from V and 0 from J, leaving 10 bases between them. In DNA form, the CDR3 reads TGTGCCAGTGTACAGGGACCGAACACCGGGGAGCTGTTTTTT. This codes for CASVQGPNTGELFF.

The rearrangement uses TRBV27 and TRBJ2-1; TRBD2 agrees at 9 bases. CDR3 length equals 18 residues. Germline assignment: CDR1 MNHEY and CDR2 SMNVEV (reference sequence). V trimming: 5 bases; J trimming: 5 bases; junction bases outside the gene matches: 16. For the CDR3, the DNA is TGTGCCAGCAGTCCGCGAGGACTAGCGCCCCGAAGGGACAATGAGCAGTTCTTC. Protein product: CASSPRGLAPRRDNEQFF.